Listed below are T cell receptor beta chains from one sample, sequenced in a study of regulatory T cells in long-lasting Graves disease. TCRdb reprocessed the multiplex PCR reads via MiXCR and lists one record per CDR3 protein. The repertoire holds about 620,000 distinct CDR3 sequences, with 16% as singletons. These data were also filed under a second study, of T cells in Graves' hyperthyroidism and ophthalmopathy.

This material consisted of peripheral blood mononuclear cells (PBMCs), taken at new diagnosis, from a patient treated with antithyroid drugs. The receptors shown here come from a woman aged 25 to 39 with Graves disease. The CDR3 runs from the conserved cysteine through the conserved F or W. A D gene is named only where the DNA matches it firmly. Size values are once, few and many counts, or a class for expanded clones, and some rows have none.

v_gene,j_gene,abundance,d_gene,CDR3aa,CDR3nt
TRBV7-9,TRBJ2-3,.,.,CASSLGWEVDTQYF,TGTGCCAGCAGCTTAGGGTGGGAGGTAGATACGCAGTATTTT
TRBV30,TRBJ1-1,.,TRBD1,CAWTGQGAMRAFF,TGTGCCTGGACGGGACAGGGGGCTATGCGAGCTTTCTTT
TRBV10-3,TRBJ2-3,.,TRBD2,CAIKTSGGTDTQYF,TGTGCCATCAAAACTAGCGGTGGCACAGATACGCAGTATTTT
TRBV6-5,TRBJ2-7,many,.,CASSFGRDNYEQYF,TGTGCCAGCAGTTTTGGGCGGGATAACTACGAGCAGTACTTC
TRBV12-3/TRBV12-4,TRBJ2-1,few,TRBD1,CASSSRTGPFSSYNEQFF,TGTGCCAGCAGTTCCCGGACAGGTCCCTTTAGCTCCTACAATGAGCAGTTCTTC
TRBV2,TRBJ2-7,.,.,CASSPLAYEQYF,TGTGCCAGCAGCCCTTTGGCCTACGAGCAGTACTTC
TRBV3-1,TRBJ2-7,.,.,CASSPGHHEQYF,TGTGCCAGCAGCCCGGGACACCACGAGCAGTACTTC
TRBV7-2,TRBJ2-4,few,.,CASSLAFLTTGPRRDIQYF,TGTGCCAGCAGCTTAGCGTTCTTAACCACCGGGCCAAGGAGGGACATTCAGTACTTC
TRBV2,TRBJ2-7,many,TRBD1,CASSGQGGYEQYF,TGTGCCAGCAGTGGACAGGGCGGTTACGAGCAGTACTTC
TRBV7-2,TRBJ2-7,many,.,CASSASTRPSEQYF,TGTGCCAGCAGCGCCAGCACCAGACCCTCCGAGCAGTACTTC
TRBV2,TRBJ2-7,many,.,CASSAPTDPREQYF,TGTGCCAGCAGTGCTCCGACAGACCCCCGGGAGCAGTACTTC
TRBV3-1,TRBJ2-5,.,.,CASSTGPSSGTQYF,TGTGCCAGCAGCACAGGGCCCTCAAGTGGGACCCAGTACTTC
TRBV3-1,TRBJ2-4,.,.,CASTVGGKGKNIQYF,TGTGCCAGCACCGTAGGGGGAAAAGGCAAAAACATTCAGTACTTC
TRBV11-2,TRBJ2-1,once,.,CASSLDLGTTEQFF,TGTGCCAGCAGCTTAGACTTGGGGACAACTGAGCAGTTCTTC
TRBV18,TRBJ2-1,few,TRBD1,CASSPQPGQGTNEQFF,TGTGCCAGCTCACCACAACCGGGACAGGGGACCAATGAGCAGTTCTTC
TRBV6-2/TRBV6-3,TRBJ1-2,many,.,CASSLLSSYGYTF,TGTGCCAGCAGTCTACTGTCGAGCTATGGCTACACCTTC
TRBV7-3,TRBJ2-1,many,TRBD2,CASRAGTSGDEQFF,TGTGCCAGCAGGGCCGGGACTAGCGGGGATGAGCAGTTCTTC
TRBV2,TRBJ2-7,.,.,CASIELTYEQYF,TGTGCCAGCATTGAGCTTACCTACGAGCAGTACTTC
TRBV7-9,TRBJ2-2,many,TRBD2,CASSLGLAGVRDTGELFF,TGTGCCAGCAGCTTAGGTCTAGCGGGAGTACGGGACACCGGGGAGCTGTTTTTT
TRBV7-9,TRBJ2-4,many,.,CASSADNIQYF,TGTGCCAGCAGCGCCGACAACATTCAGTACTTC
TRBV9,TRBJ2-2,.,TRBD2,CASSARGRRIGTGELFF,TGTGCCAGCAGCGCCCGCGGGAGGAGGATTGGGACCGGGGAGCTGTTTTTT
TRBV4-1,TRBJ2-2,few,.,CASSQDLGNLAGELFF,TGCGCCAGCAGCCAAGATCTGGGGAATCTGGCCGGGGAGCTGTTTTTT